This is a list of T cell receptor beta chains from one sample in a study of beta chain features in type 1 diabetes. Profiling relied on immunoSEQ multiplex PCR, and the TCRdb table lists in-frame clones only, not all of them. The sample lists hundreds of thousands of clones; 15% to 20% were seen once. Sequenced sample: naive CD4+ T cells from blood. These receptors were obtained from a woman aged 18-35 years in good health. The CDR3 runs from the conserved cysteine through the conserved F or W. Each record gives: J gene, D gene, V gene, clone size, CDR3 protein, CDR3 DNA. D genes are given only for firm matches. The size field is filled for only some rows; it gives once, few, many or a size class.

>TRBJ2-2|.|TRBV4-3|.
CASSQLTVTGELFF
TGCGCCAGCAGCCAACTGACGGTCACCGGGGAGCTGTTTTTT
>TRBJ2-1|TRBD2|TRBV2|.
CASRGTSGRARRWEQFF
TGTGCCAGCAGGGGGACTAGCGGGAGGGCCCGGAGGTGGGAGCAGTTCTTC
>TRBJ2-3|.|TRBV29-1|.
CSVEVVRGQHTDTQYF
TGCAGCGTTGAAGTGGTAAGGGGTCAGCACACAGATACGCAGTATTTT
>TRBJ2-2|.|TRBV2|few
CASTDTNTGELFF
TGTGCCAGCACCGACACAAACACCGGGGAGCTGTTTTTT
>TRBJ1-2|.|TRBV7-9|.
CASSITGRGYTF
TGTGCCAGCAGCATTACAGGCCGTGGCTACACCTTC
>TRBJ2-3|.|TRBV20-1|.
CSASNPTQYF
TGCAGTGCTTCAAACCCAACGCAGTATTTT
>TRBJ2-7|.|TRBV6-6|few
CASSYTGGIGYEQYF
TGTGCCAGCAGTTATACCGGCGGGATAGGATACGAGCAGTACTTC
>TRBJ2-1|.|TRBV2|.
CASGRDSGTYNEQFF
TGTGCCAGCGGGAGGGACAGCGGCACCTACAATGAGCAGTTCTTC
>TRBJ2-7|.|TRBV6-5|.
CASSPRKGLEQYF
TGTGCCAGCAGTCCACGCAAGGGGTTGGAGCAGTACTTC
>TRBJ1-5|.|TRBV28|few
CASRNAGGGQPQHF
TGTGCCAGCAGAAACGCGGGGGGAGGTCAGCCCCAGCATTTT
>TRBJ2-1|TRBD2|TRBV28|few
CASTGGLAGASNEQFF
TGTGCCAGCACCGGAGGGCTAGCGGGAGCTAGCAATGAGCAGTTCTTC
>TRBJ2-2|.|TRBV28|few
CASRLQGTGELFF
TGTGCCAGCAGGCTCCAGGGGACCGGGGAGCTGTTTTTT
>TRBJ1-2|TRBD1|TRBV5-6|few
CASRRQGRGYTF
TGTGCCAGCAGACGACAGGGTAGGGGCTACACCTTC
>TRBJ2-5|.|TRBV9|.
CASSGTPTAETQYF
TGTGCCAGCAGCGGGACCCCAACGGCAGAGACCCAGTACTTC
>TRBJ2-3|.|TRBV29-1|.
CSVGGRSTDTQYF
TGCAGCGTTGGGGGAAGATCCACAGATACGCAGTATTTT
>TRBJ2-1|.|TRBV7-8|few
CASSFLPRSNYNEQFF
TGTGCCAGCAGCTTTTTGCCCCGGTCTAACTACAATGAGCAGTTCTTC
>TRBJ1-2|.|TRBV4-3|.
CASSQGPRSNYGYTF
TGCGCCAGCAGCCAAGGTCCTCGGTCTAACTATGGCTACACCTTC
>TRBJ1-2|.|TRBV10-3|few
CAISDSLYGYTF
TGTGCCATCAGCGACAGCCTCTATGGCTACACCTTC
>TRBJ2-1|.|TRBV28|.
CASSSVISVEYNEQFF
TGTGCCAGCAGCTCCGTAATTAGTGTCGAGTACAATGAGCAGTTCTTC
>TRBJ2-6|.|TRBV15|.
CATSRVTLQGSGANVLTF
TGTGCCACCAGCAGAGTCACTCTCCAGGGGTCTGGGGCCAACGTCCTGACTTTC
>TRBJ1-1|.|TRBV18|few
CASSLDSGGTEAFF
TGTGCCAGCTCCCTCGATTCCGGGGGCACTGAAGCTTTCTTT
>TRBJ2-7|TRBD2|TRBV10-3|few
CAISEGLAGGLAYEQYF
TGTGCCATCAGTGAAGGACTAGCGGGAGGGCTAGCCTACGAGCAGTACTTC
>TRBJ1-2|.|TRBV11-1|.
CASSLSTEYGYTF
TGTGCCAGCAGCTTAAGTACAGAGTATGGCTACACCTTC
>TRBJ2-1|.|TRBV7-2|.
CASSYRLNEQFF
TGTGCCAGCAGCTATCGACTCAATGAGCAGTTCTTC
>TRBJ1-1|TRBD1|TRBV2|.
CASTETGAHTEAFF
TGTGCCAGCACCGAGACAGGGGCGCACACTGAAGCTTTCTTT
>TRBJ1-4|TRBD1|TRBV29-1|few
CSVGTTGGNEKLFF
TGCAGCGTTGGGACGACAGGGGGGAATGAAAAACTGTTTTTT
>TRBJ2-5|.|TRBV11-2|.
CASSSRRDTFQETQYF
TGTGCCAGCAGCTCTCGGCGGGACACCTTTCAAGAGACCCAGTACTTC
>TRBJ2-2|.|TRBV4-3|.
CASSQDFYTGELFF
TGCGCCAGCAGCCAAGATTTCTACACCGGGGAGCTGTTTTTT
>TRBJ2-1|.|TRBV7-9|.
CASSLEGEQFF
TGTGCCAGCAGCTTAGAGGGGGAGCAGTTCTTC
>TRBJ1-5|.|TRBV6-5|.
CASSYSGGRQPQHF
TGTGCCAGCAGTTACTCCGGGGGTAGACAGCCCCAGCATTTT
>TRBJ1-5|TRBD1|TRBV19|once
CATTGIGAQPQHF
TGTGCTACGACAGGGATAGGGGCACAGCCCCAGCATTTT
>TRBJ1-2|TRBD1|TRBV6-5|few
CASSYSTGGLYSYTF
TGTGCCAGCAGTTACTCGACAGGGGGCCTCTATAGCTACACCTTC
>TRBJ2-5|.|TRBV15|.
CATSRAPDSRETQYF
TGTGCCACCAGCAGAGCCCCCGACAGTCGGGAGACCCAGTACTTC
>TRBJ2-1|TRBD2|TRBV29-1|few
CSVRTSGRHEQFF
TGCAGCGTGAGGACTAGCGGGAGGCATGAGCAGTTCTTC
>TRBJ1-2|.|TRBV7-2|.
CASSLGGIGLSGYTF
TGTGCCAGCAGCTTAGGAGGTATCGGTCTCTCGGGCTACACCTTC
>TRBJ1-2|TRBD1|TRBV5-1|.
CASSLGDRGSYGYTF
TGCGCCAGCAGCTTGGGGGACAGGGGCTCCTATGGCTACACCTTC
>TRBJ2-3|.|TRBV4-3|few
CASSQDPQSRDTQYF
TGCGCCAGCAGCCAAGATCCACAGTCTCGGGATACGCAGTATTTT
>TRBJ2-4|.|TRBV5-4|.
CASSLAGRGINIQYF
TGTGCCAGCAGCTTGGCGGGAAGGGGGATTAACATTCAGTACTTC
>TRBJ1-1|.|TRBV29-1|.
CSVEGFKEAFF
TGCAGCGTTGAAGGTTTTAAAGAAGCTTTCTTT
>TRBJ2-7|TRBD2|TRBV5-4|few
CASSYQTSGSHEQYF
TGTGCCAGCAGTTATCAGACTAGCGGGAGCCACGAGCAGTACTTC
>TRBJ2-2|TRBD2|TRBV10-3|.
CAIRTSGRLNTGELFF
TGTGCCATCCGGACTAGCGGGAGGCTGAACACCGGGGAGCTGTTTTTT
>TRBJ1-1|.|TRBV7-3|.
CASSLMEAKRTEAFF
TGTGCCAGCAGCTTAATGGAGGCCAAACGGACTGAAGCTTTCTTT
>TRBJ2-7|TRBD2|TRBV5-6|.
CASSWLAGGMSEQYF
TGTGCCAGCAGCTGGCTAGCGGGAGGGATGAGCGAGCAGTACTTC
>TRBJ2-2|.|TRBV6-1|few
CASSLDRDLELFF
TGTGCCAGCAGCCTAGACCGGGACCTGGAGCTGTTTTTT
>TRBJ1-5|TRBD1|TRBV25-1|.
CASSGGGTGANQPQHF
TGTGCCAGCAGTGGGGGGGGTACAGGGGCGAATCAGCCCCAGCATTTT
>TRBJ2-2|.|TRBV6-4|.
CASRTSSNTGELFF
TGTGCCAGCAGAACTAGCTCGAACACCGGGGAGCTGTTTTTT
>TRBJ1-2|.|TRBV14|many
CASSQAPDYGYTF
TGTGCCAGCAGCCAAGCCCCGGACTATGGCTACACCTTC
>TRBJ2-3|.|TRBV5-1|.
CASSLALGSTTDTQYF
TGCGCCAGCAGCTTGGCCCTAGGGAGCACTACAGATACGCAGTATTTT
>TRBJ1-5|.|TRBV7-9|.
CASSLGGQPQHF
TGTGCCAGCAGCTTAGGGGGGCAGCCCCAGCATTTT
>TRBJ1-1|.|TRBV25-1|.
CASSAVRATEAFF
TGTGCCAGCAGTGCCGTCCGGGCCACTGAAGCTTTCTTT
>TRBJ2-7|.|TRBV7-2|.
CASSLWGYEQYF
TGTGCCAGCAGCTTATGGGGATACGAGCAGTACTTC
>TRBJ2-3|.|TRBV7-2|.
CASSRGMAADTQYF
TGTGCCAGCAGCCGAGGAATGGCGGCAGATACGCAGTATTTT
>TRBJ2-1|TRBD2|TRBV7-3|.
CASSLPVSGINEQFF
TGTGCCAGCAGCTTACCGGTTAGCGGGATAAATGAGCAGTTCTTC
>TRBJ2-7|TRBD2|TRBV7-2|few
CASSSSGSLYEQYF
TGTGCCAGCAGTTCTAGCGGGAGTCTCTACGAGCAGTACTTC
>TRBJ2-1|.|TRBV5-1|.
CASSLPLRSDEQFF
TGCGCCAGCAGCTTGCCGCTCCGGAGCGATGAGCAGTTCTTC